Listed here are 32 T cell receptor beta chains from one sample, sequenced in a study of T-cell memory formation after mild COVID-19. Using its own MiXCR run on the 5' RACE reads, TCRdb lists one record per CDR3 protein. Of under 350,000 distinct CDR3 sequences in the sample, 15% to 20% were seen once. Sequencing was carried out using PBMCs or a T cell subset sorted from them (not recorded which). The receptors here all came from a man aged 18-30 years who had mild COVID-19 (a few samples of this study predate the infection). Cell type and time point are not known.

A remark on this clonotype: One end of the junction is discordant with germline, which a read error may explain. The DNA of the CDR3 is TGTGCCAGCGGTTTAGGGGACACAGATACGCAGTATTTT. It yields the protein CASGLGDTDTQYF. V and J are TRBV27 and TRBJ2-3; the D gene is possibly TRBD1 (5 bases). Per germline, CDR1 MNHEY and CDR2 SMNVEV (reference sequence). This CDR3 region has 13 residues.

The chain joins TRBV28 to TRBJ2-1; D is ambiguous. V lost 5 bases, J lost 1 base, and 12 bases lay in between. This CDR3 has 15 residues. The germline V gene encodes CDR1 MDHEN and CDR2 SYDVKM. The CDR3 coding sequence is TGTGCCAGCAGTCCCCCTCTACAGTCCTACAATGAGCAGTTCTTC. This translates into CASSPPLQSYNEQFF. Combining the CDR3 with reference TRBV28 and TRBJ2-1 gives the whole variable domain DVKVTQSSRYLVKRTGEKVFLECVQDMDHENMFWYRQDPGLGLRLIYFSYDVKMKEKGDIPEGYSVSREKKERFSLILESASTNQTSMYLCASSPPLQSYNEQFFGPGTRLTVL.

The chain carries TRBV14 and TRBJ2-1; 10 bases map to TRBD2. The germline CDR1 and CDR2 sequences are SGHDN and FVKESK. The CDR3 is 12 amino acids. The V and J ends lost 2 bases and 13 bases, in that order; junction bases with no gene match: 2. The CDR3 sequence is CASSQLAGAQFF. CDR3 nucleotides: TGTGCCAGCAGCCAACTAGCGGGGGCACAGTTCTTC.

The CDR3 loop is CAWSQGYVNTEAFF. CDR3 nucleotide sequence: TGTGCCTGGAGTCAAGGGTACGTGAACACTGAAGCTTTCTTT. V and J are TRBV30 and TRBJ1-1; D call uncertain. Trimming removed 2 bases at V and 0 bases at J, with 10 bases between. Germline lookup yields CDR1 GTSNPN and CDR2 SVGIG (reference sequence). This CDR3 comprises 14 residues. Full variable domain (rest looked up from reference TRBV30 and TRBJ1-1): SQTIHQWPATLVQPVGSPLSLECTVEGTSNPNLYWYRQAAGRGLQLLFYSVGIGQISSEVPQNLSASRPQDRQFILSSKKLLLSDSGFYLCAWSQGYVNTEAFFGQGTRLTVV.

The table lists this clonotype with a few counts. The genes are TRBV5-6 and TRBJ2-7; 8 bases line up with TRBD1. J lost 6 bases, V lost 4 bases, and 12 bases had no gene match. Germline V gives CDR1 SGHDT, CDR2 YYEEEE. This CDR3 is 15 amino acids long. In nucleotides, the CDR3 is TGTGCCAGCAGCACGGCCCGGACAGGGAGAAGCGAGCAGTACGTC. This gives the protein CASSTARTGRSEQYV.

The rearrangement joins TRBV6-2 or TRBV6-3 to TRBJ2-5; no definite D call. Germline CDR1 is MNHEY and CDR2 is SVGEGT. CDR3 length equals 16 residues. V dropped 5 bases and J dropped 5 bases, with 21 bases sitting between them. The CDR3 DNA reads TGTGCCAGCAGTCCAGGTTGGGTGCTGCCCAGTGAGACCCAGTACTTC. This codes for CASSPGWVLPSETQYF.

This clonotype has just a few counts. CDR3 DNA: TGCGCCAGCAGCTTGGCCACGGAGGGGGCTGAAGCTTTCTTT. This translates into CASSLATEGAEAFF. V is TRBV5-1 and J is TRBJ1-1; TRBD1 is a possible D gene (6 bases). The CDR3 sequence is 14 residues long. V dropped 0 bases and J dropped 6 bases, with 12 bases sitting between them. Germline V gives CDR1 SGHRS, CDR2 YFSETQ.

This clonotype was seen repeatedly, ten times or more. The rearrangement links TRBV7-2 to TRBJ2-2; 9 bases fit TRBD2. Germline-derived CDR1 and CDR2 are SGHTA and FQGNSA. The CDR3 sequence is 15 residues long. J gave up 5 bases and V 5 bases, and 6 bases lay outside the gene matches. The CDR3 DNA is TGTGCCAGCAGCCTTGGACTAGCGTTGACCGGGGAGCTGTTTTTT. It translates to CASSLGLALTGELFF.

The chain combines TRBV12-3 or TRBV12-4 with TRBJ1-2; D unclear. Trimming shortened V by 2 bases and J by 3 bases, and 7 bases separated the two germline ends. CDR3 length equals 13 residues. CDR3 region: CASSLREDYGYTF. The CDR3 region has the DNA TGTGCCAGCAGTTTAAGGGAGGACTATGGCTACACCTTC.

This chain uses TRBV6-6 with TRBJ2-3; unclear D gene. This CDR3 has 13 amino acids. Germline CDR1 is MNHNY and CDR2 is SVGAGI (reference sequence). Deletions cut 2 bases from V and 4 bases from J, with 7 bases between. For the CDR3, the DNA is TGTGCCAGCAGTTACAAGACACCAGATACGCAGTATTTT. Its protein is CASSYKTPDTQYF.

This clonotype was seen a handful of times. V gene TRBV4-2 combines with J gene TRBJ1-4, with 7 bases that match TRBD1. CDR1 LGHNA and CDR2 YNFKEQ come from the germline V gene. The length of the CDR3 is 16 residues. V was clipped by 2 bases and J by 8 bases; unmatched bases: 11. Here the CDR3 DNA reads TGTGCCAGCAGCCAACAGGGGGGACAAGTAAGAGAAAAACTGTTTTTT. This encodes CASSQQGGQVREKLFF.

This clonotype was recorded a few times. The genes are TRBV24-1 and TRBJ2-1, with a weak D call TRBD2 (6 bases). Trimming pared 4 bases from V and 6 bases from J, leaving 9 bases between. Germline CDR1 KGHDR, CDR2 SFDVKD. There are 13 residues in the CDR3. In nucleotides, the CDR3 is TGTGCCACCAGTGAAACTAGCCGCAATGAGCAGTTCTTC. Its protein product is CATSETSRNEQFF.

The rearrangement joins TRBV27 to TRBJ2-7; D is ambiguous. The CDR3 contains 18 residues. Trimming stripped 6 bases from V and 4 bases from J, with 28 bases between. CDR1 MNHEY and CDR2 SMNVEV come from the germline V gene (reference sequence). Here the CDR3 reads CASSPGGLGKGNLYEQYV. As DNA, the CDR3 is TGTGCCAGCAGCCCAGGTGGCTTGGGGAAGGGAAACCTTTACGAGCAGTACGTC.

This clonotype was found a few times. V usage is TRBV28 and J usage is TRBJ2-5; D is unresolved. Germline lookup yields CDR1 MDHEN and CDR2 SYDVKM. The CDR3 has 12 amino acids. Trimming took 4 bases from V and 5 from J, leaving 8 bases between them. The CDR3 sequence is CASSWYGETQYF. The CDR3 nucleotides read TGTGCCAGCAGTTGGTATGGTGAGACCCAGTACTTC.

The rearrangement joins TRBV2 to TRBJ2-7; TRBD1 is a possible D gene (6 bases). The germline V gene has CDR1 SNHLY and CDR2 FYNNEI. The CDR3 has 13 residues. Between the trimmed V and J ends, which lost 8 bases and 0 bases, there was a span of 11 bases. In DNA form, the CDR3 reads TGTGCCAGCGCAGACAGGCGCTCCTACGAGCAGTACGTC. It is translated as CASADRRSYEQYV.

The gene calls are TRBV29-1 and TRBJ2-5; D might be TRBD1 (5 bases). CDR3 length: 12 residues. The germline gives CDR1 SQVTM, CDR2 ANQGSEA. V lost 5 bases and J 4 bases, leaving 11 bases between the germline ends. The CDR3 here is CSVLRGTETQYF. The CDR3 nucleotides are TGCAGCGTTTTAAGGGGAACAGAGACCCAGTACTTC.

The gene calls are TRBV6-6 and TRBJ2-2, with a weak D call TRBD2 (6 bases). V lost 8 bases to trimming and J lost 1 base, with 8 bases between them. The CDR3 contains 13 residues. Germline V CDR1 and CDR2: MNHNY, SVGAGI (reference sequence). Written as DNA, the CDR3 is TGTGCCAGCCCGCGGGGGAACACCGGGGAGCTGTTTTTT. Encoded protein: CASPRGNTGELFF.

At least ten counts were recorded for this clonotype. V and J are TRBV20-1 and TRBJ2-2; the D gene is possibly TRBD1 (6 bases). The length of the CDR3 is 15 residues. V was pared by 0 bases and J by 4 bases, with 12 bases between. Germline CDR1 and CDR2: DFQATT and SNEGSKA (reference sequence). The CDR3 is CSARDSQGFTGELFF. The CDR3 DNA reads as TGCAGTGCTAGAGACAGTCAGGGGTTCACCGGGGAGCTGTTTTTT.

This chain connects TRBV11-2 to TRBJ2-1; 10 positions agree with TRBD2. CDR1 is SGHAT, CDR2 FQNNGV, per germline. CDR3 size: 18 residues. With V trimmed by 0 bases and J by 1 base, 6 bases remained unmatched. This CDR3 is CASSLDLPSGGSYNEQFF. CDR3 DNA: TGTGCCAGCAGCTTAGATCTGCCTAGCGGGGGATCCTACAATGAGCAGTTCTTC. Together with reference TRBV11-2 and TRBJ2-1, the CDR3 gives the full variable domain: EAGVAQSPRYKIIEKRQSVAFWCNPISGHATLYWYQQILGQGPKLLIQFQNNGVVDDSQLPKDRFSAERLKGVDSTLKIQPAKLEDSAVYLCASSLDLPSGGSYNEQFFGPGTRLTVL.

The chain uses TRBV6-5 and TRBJ1-3; D call uncertain. The CDR3 consists of 16 residues. Trimming removed 1 base at V and 0 bases at J, with 10 bases between. In germline, CDR1 is MNHEY, CDR2 SVGAGI. DNA for the CDR3: TGTGCCAGCAGTTACTTTGGTCCTAACTCTGGAAACACCATATATTTT. This gives the protein CASSYFGPNSGNTIYF.

The chain combines TRBV9 with TRBJ1-1; D unclear. The germline CDR1 and CDR2 sequences are SGDLS and YYNGEE. V was clipped by 3 bases and J by 1 base, with 7 bases between them. The CDR3 has 13 residues. The CDR3 DNA sequence: TGTGCCAGCAGCGCTGCGAGGAACACTGAAGCTTTCTTT. Its protein is CASSAARNTEAFF.

This clonotype was picked up a small number of times. The chain employs TRBV2 and TRBJ2-7; D may be TRBD1 (6 bases). Germline values: CDR1 SNHLY, CDR2 FYNNEI. V shed 0 bases and J shed 12 bases, with 15 bases lying between them. The CDR3 sequence is 13 residues long. The CDR3 spells CASSEAARRGGYF. The CDR3 DNA reads TGTGCCAGCAGTGAAGCCGCGAGGAGAGGGGGGTACTTC.

This clonotype appeared a few times. The genes are TRBV7-2 and TRBJ1-1, with D unclear. The V gene lost 1 base and the J gene lost 4 bases, with 7 bases spanning the gap. Per germline, CDR1 SGHTA and CDR2 FQGNSA. The CDR3 length is 13 residues. The CDR3 here is CASSLGWGTEAFF. DNA for the CDR3: TGTGCCAGCAGCTTAGGGTGGGGCACTGAAGCTTTCTTT.

The chain carries TRBV7-3 and TRBJ2-7; 12 bases are a match to TRBD2. Germline CDR1 SGHTA, CDR2 FQGTGA. The trim removed 4 bases at V and 8 bases at J, leaving 3 bases unmatched. The CDR3 sequence is 13 residues long. The CDR3 reads CASSSTSGGQQYF. The CDR3 coding sequence is TGTGCCAGCAGCTCCACTAGCGGGGGGCAGCAGTACTTC.

The rearrangement uses TRBV12-3 or TRBV12-4 and TRBJ2-7; TRBD1 agrees at 7 bases. The V gene end was trimmed by 5 bases and the J gene end by 6 bases; junction bases not matched to a gene: 7. This CDR3 has 13 residues. The CDR3: CASSDRVRGEQYV. Here the CDR3 DNA reads TGTGCCAGCAGTGACAGGGTCAGGGGCGAGCAGTACGTC.

This chain connects TRBV19 to TRBJ1-5; D is uncertain. This CDR3 has 13 amino acids. V gave up 5 bases and J gave up 5 bases, with 10 bases separating them. Looked up from germline, CDR1 is LNHDA and CDR2 is SQIVND (reference sequence). The CDR3 DNA follows: TGTGCCAGTAGTTCGATAATTCATCAGCCCCAGCATTTT. Translated: CASSSIIHQPQHF.

This clonotype was counted between two and nine times. The chain employs TRBV20-1 and TRBJ2-1; 9 nucleotides agree with TRBD2. V trimming: 0 bases; J trimming: 8 bases; junction bases outside the gene matches: 8. The CDR3 length is 15 residues. Germline V lookup: CDR1 DFQATT, CDR2 SNEGSKA (reference sequence). For the CDR3, the DNA is TGCAGTGCTAGAGATCCGCCTAGCGGGGCGGATGAGCAGTTCTTC. Protein product: CSARDPPSGADEQFF.

This clonotype was seen a few times. V usage is TRBV29-1 and J usage is TRBJ1-2; a possible D gene is TRBD1 (5 bases). CDR1 is SQVTM, CDR2 ANQGSEA, per germline. There are 11 residues in the CDR3. The ends were cut back, 4 bases at V and 5 bases at J, with 8 bases in the middle. As DNA, the CDR3 is TGCAGCGTTGGCCAGGGATATGGCTACACCTTC. This codes for CSVGQGYGYTF.

This chain uses TRBV5-1 with TRBJ1-6; D gene uncertain. Trimming shortened V by 5 bases and J by 3 bases, and 6 bases separated the two germline ends. CDR3 size: 13 residues. Germline loops: CDR1 SGHRS, CDR2 YFSETQ. The CDR3 DNA reads TGCGCCAGCAGAGATGACTATAATTCACCCCTCCACTTT. Translating it yields CASRDDYNSPLHF. Full variable domain (outside the CDR3, taken from reference TRBV5-1 and TRBJ1-6): KAGVTQTPRYLIKTRGQQVTLSCSPISGHRSVSWYQQTPGQGLQFLFEYFSETQRNKGNFPGRFSGRQFSNSRSEMNVSTLELGDSALYLCASRDDYNSPLHFGNGTRLTVT.

This clonotype was seen repeatedly, ten times or more. The CDR3 DNA reads as TGTGCCAGCAGCTTACAGAGCTATAATTCACCCCTCCACTTT. Its protein is CASSLQSYNSPLHF. V is TRBV7-9 and J is TRBJ1-6; D is undetermined. V was clipped by 2 bases and J by 3 bases, with 5 bases between them. This CDR3 has 14 residues. Per the germline V gene, CDR1 is SEHNR and CDR2 is FQNEAQ (reference sequence).

V gene TRBV2 combines with J gene TRBJ1-2, with D uncertain. The germline V gene has CDR1 SNHLY and CDR2 FYNNEI. CDR3 length: 13 amino acids. V was shortened by 2 bases and J by 7 bases, with 11 bases between the two germline ends. CDR3 in amino acids: CASSELDASGYTF. CDR3 DNA: TGTGCCAGCAGTGAACTCGATGCCTCTGGCTACACCTTC.

Many counts were recorded for this clonotype. V gene TRBV27 combines with J gene TRBJ2-6; possibly TRBD1 for D (5 bases). Germline V gives CDR1 MNHEY, CDR2 SMNVEV (reference sequence). V shed 6 bases and J shed 1 base, with 7 bases lying between them. There are 14 residues in the CDR3. The CDR3 bases are TGTGCCAGCAGACCAGGGTCTGGGGCCAACGTCCTGACTTTC. The encoded protein is CASRPGSGANVLTF.